This T cell receptor (beta chain) was profiled in a study of post-analysis software for immune sequencing data. Study outcomes and limitations: Elevated frequency relative to controls characterized four or five TRBV segments in patients, TRBV5-6, TRBV5-1 and TRBV20-1 among them. Normalized Chao1 diversity in multiple sclerosis patients fell significantly below that of controls.

CDR3 length: 16 residues. Germline V gene sequence: CDR1 SGHTA, CDR2 FQGNSA. V was cut by 4 bases and J by 1 base, with 14 bases left in between. Presence of unique molecular identifiers characterized the TCR beta cDNA libraries. TCRdb ran MiXCR on the PCR reads and lists one entry per CDR3 protein. The data show approximately 460,000 distinct CDR3 sequences, around 40% seen once. With regard to this clonotype: Its antigen is still unknown.

The rearrangement uses TRBV7-2 and TRBJ2-1, with D possibly matching TRBD2 (5 bases). The receptor comes from a girl aged 10-17 years with multiple sclerosis. The sequenced sample was blood. CDR3 DNA sequence: TGTGCCAGCAGCTACGCCGGGGATTCGTCCTACAATGAGCAGTTCTTC. Protein sequence: CASSYAGDSSYNEQFF.